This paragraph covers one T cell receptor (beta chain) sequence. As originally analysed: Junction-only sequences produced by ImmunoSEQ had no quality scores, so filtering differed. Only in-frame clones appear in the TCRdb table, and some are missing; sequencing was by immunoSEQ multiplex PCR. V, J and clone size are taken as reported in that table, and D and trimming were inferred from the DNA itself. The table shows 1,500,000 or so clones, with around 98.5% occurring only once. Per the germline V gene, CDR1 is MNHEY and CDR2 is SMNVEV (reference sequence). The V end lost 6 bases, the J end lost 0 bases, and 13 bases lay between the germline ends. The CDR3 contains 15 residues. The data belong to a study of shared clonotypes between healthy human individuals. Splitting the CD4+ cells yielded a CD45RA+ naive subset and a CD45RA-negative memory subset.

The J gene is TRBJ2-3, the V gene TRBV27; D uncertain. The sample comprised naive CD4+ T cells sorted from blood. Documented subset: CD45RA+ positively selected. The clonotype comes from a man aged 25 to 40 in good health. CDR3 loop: CASRPTRTSTDTQYF. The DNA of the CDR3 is TGTGCCAGCAGGCCGACAAGAACAAGCACAGATACGCAGTATTTT.